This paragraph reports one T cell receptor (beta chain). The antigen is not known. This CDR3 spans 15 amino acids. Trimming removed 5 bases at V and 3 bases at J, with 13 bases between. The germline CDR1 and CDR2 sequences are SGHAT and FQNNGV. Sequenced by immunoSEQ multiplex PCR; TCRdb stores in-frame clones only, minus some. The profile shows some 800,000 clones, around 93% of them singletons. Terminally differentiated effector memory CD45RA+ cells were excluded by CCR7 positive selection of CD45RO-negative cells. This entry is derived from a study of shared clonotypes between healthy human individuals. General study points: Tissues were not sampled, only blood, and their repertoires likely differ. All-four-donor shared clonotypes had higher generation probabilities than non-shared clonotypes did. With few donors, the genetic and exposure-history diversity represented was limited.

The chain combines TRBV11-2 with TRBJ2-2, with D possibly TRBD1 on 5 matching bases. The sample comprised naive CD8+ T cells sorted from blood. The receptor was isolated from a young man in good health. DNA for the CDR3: TGTGCCAGCAGCCCGTTGACAGTTTACACCGGGGAGCTGTTTTTT. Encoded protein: CASSPLTVYTGELFF.